Below, 13 T cell receptor beta chains from the same sample are listed, as sequenced in a study of CD8 T cells in Susac syndrome. After extraction with the RNeasy kit, about 0.45 to 1 ug of the RNA was reverse transcribed using random hexamers. TCRdb processed the immunoSEQ multiplex PCR reads anew with MiXCR; each CDR3 protein has one entry. The data hold 130,000 or so distinct CDR3 sequences, with 96% observed a single time. Sequences were obtained from CD4+ T cells from PBMCs. These receptor sequences come from a human donor with Susac syndrome.

This chain uses TRBV15 with TRBJ1-4; no definite D call. Deletions cut 3 bases from V and 8 bases from J, with 7 bases between. Germline loops: CDR1 LNHNV, CDR2 YYDKDF (reference sequence). This CDR3 is built from 12 residues. This chain's CDR3 is CATSRPQEKLFF. The CDR3 nucleotides are TGTGCCACCAGCAGGCCGCAGGAAAAACTGTTTTTT.

The chain uses TRBV4-2 and TRBJ1-1; D perhaps matches TRBD1 (5 bases). This CDR3 has 15 residues. The V gene's germline CDR1 is LGHNA and CDR2 YNFKEQ. V lost 1 base, J lost 6 bases, and 15 bases lay in between. The CDR3 DNA follows: TGTGCCAGCAGCCAAGGTTCCACCACAGGAGCTGAAGCTTTCTTT. Residues: CASSQGSTTGAEAFF.

The genes are TRBV28 and TRBJ2-1; 15 nucleotides agree with TRBD2. This CDR3 is built from 18 residues. Germline loops: CDR1 MDHEN, CDR2 SYDVKM. Trimming removed 4 bases from V and 0 bases from J; junction bases left unmatched: 4. CDR3 protein: CASSSPGLAGGSYNEQFF. The CDR3 coding sequence is TGTGCCAGCAGTTCCCCGGGACTAGCGGGAGGCTCCTACAATGAGCAGTTCTTC. Together with reference TRBV28 and TRBJ2-1, the CDR3 gives the full variable domain: DVKVTQSSRYLVKRTGEKVFLECVQDMDHENMFWYRQDPGLGLRLIYFSYDVKMKEKGDIPEGYSVSREKKERFSLILESASTNQTSMYLCASSSPGLAGGSYNEQFFGPGTRLTVL.

The chain carries TRBV29-1 and TRBJ2-5; 9 bases fit TRBD1. CDR1 is SQVTM, CDR2 ANQGSEA, per germline. The CDR3 extends over 13 amino acids. V gave up 7 bases and J gave up 5 bases; unmatched junction bases: 8. The CDR3 region has the DNA TGCAGCGCTTGGACAGGGGTCCAGGAGACCCAGTACTTC. Protein sequence: CSAWTGVQETQYF.

The chain carries TRBV3-1 and TRBJ1-5; no clear D. The CDR3 contains 14 residues. Trimming took off 8 bases at V and 0 bases at J, with 11 bases between the two ends. CDR1 and CDR2 from the germline V gene are LGHDT and YNNKEL (reference sequence). The CDR3 DNA follows: TGTGCCAGCTCAGCTGAGATTAGCAATCAGCCCCAGCATTTT. Protein: CASSAEISNQPQHF. The whole variable domain, filled in from reference TRBV3-1 and TRBJ1-5, reads DTAVSQTPKYLVTQMGNDKSIKCEQNLGHDTMYWYKQDSKKFLKIMFSYNNKELIINETVPNRFSPKSPDKAHLNLHINSLELGDSAVYFCASSAEISNQPQHFGDGTRLSIL.

The V call is TRBV4-1, the J call TRBJ2-1; tentatively, D is TRBD1 (6 bases). The germline V gene encodes CDR1 MGHRA and CDR2 YSYEKL. There are 15 residues in the CDR3. V lost 4 bases to trimming and J lost 4 bases, with 14 bases between them. The CDR3 loop reads CASSRGQREYNEQFF. The CDR3 DNA follows: TGCGCCAGCAGCCGAGGACAGAGAGAGTACAATGAGCAGTTCTTC.

The CDR3 protein is CASSPRDRVFF. Here the CDR3 DNA reads TGTGCCAGCAGTCCCAGGGATAGAGTTTTCTTT. The chain is built from TRBV12-3 or TRBV12-4 and TRBJ1-1; possibly TRBD1 for D (5 bases). This CDR3 is built from 11 residues. Between the trimmed V and J ends, which lost 5 bases and 13 bases, there was a span of 14 bases.

The chain combines TRBV15 with TRBJ2-1; D gene uncertain. Trimming took off 0 bases at V and 10 bases at J, with 7 bases between the two ends. CDR1 LNHNV and CDR2 YYDKDF come from the germline V gene (reference sequence). CDR3 length equals 12 residues. The DNA for the CDR3 is TGTGCCACCAGCAGAGACGGAAGAGAGCAGTTCTTC. Amino acids: CATSRDGREQFF.

The V call is TRBV6-6, the J call TRBJ1-2; 7 positions match TRBD1. This CDR3 is built from 16 residues. V dropped 5 bases and J dropped 0; count of bases not matched to a gene: 9. Germline values: CDR1 MNHNY, CDR2 SVGAGI (reference sequence). CDR3 coding DNA: TGTGCCAGCAGTCGTACAGGGACAGAAGCTAACTATGGCTACACCTTC. Protein: CASSRTGTEANYGYTF.

The chain links TRBV28 to TRBJ1-1; 8 nucleotides align to TRBD1. This CDR3 has 15 amino acids. J lost 4 bases, V lost 1 base, and 5 bases had no gene match. Germline CDR1 and CDR2: MDHEN and SYDVKM. This CDR3 reads CASSLSIRGLTEAFF. DNA for the CDR3: TGTGCCAGCAGTTTATCGATCAGGGGGCTCACTGAAGCTTTCTTT.

V and J are TRBV6-5 and TRBJ1-3, with D maybe TRBD1 (6 bases). The V gene's germline CDR1 is MNHEY and CDR2 SVGAGI. This CDR3 spans 14 amino acids. V lost 6 bases and J 4 bases, leaving 13 bases between the germline ends. In nucleotides, the CDR3 is TGTGCCAGCAGCTCCACGGGACAAGGAAACACCATATATTTT. Translated, it gives CASSSTGQGNTIYF.

The V and J genes are TRBV12-3 or TRBV12-4 and TRBJ1-5; the D is unclear. The ends were cut back, 3 bases at V and 3 bases at J, with 9 bases in the middle. This CDR3 spans 14 amino acids. CDR3 in amino acids: CASSFGGVNQPQHF. Written as DNA, the CDR3 is TGTGCCAGCAGTTTCGGCGGGGTCAATCAGCCCCAGCATTTT.

V is TRBV12-3 or TRBV12-4 and J is TRBJ2-1; 8 nucleotides match TRBD2. J was trimmed by 4 bases and V by 6 bases; bases with no gene match: 8. The CDR3 is made up of 15 amino acids. The CDR3 DNA follows: TGTGCCAGCAGCCCCACTAGCGGTAATTACAATGAGCAGTTCTTC. This sequence encodes CASSPTSGNYNEQFF.